This TCR beta chain stems from a study of long-term antiretroviral therapy in people with HIV. This clone is a singleton in its sample. V dropped 6 bases and J dropped 8 bases, with 14 bases sitting between them. The CDR3 covers 13 residues. Germline V gene data show CDR1 as MNHEY and CDR2 as SVGAGI. Every one of the participants with HIV received treatment in the United States. Sequencing used immunoSEQ v3.0 at survey level. Data came from immunoSEQ multiplex PCR; TCRdb stores just in-frame clones and leaves some out. The sample yields about 20,000 clones, about 86% seen once. This TCR was recovered from a man in his sixties with HIV. This chain uses TRBV6-5 with TRBJ2-4; D might be TRBD1 (6 bases). The specimen was unsorted PBMCs, collected 1.3 years after starting antiretroviral therapy. CDR3 DNA: TGTGCCAGCAGATTACTCGCAGGGGACATTCAGTACTTC. Translated, it gives CASRLLAGDIQYF.